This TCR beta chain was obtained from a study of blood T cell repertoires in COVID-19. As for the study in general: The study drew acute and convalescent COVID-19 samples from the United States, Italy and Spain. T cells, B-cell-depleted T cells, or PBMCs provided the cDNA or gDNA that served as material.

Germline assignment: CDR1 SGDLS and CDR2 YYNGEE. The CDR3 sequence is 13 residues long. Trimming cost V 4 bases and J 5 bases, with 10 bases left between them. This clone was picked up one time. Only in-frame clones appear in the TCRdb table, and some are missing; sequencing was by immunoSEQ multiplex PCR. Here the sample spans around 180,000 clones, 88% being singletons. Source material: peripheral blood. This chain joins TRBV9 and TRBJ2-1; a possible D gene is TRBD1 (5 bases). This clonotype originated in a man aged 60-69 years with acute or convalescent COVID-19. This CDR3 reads CASSSDRDNEQFF. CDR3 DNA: TGTGCCAGCAGCTCAGACAGAGACAATGAGCAGTTCTTC.